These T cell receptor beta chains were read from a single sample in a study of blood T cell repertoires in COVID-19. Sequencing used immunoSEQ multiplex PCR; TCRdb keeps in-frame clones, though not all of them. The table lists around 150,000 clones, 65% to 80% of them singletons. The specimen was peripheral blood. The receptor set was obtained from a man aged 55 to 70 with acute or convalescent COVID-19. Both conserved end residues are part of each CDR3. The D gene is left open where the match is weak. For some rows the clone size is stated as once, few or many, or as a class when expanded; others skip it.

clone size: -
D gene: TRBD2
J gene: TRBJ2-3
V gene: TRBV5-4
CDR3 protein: CASYSGGLTDTQYF
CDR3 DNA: TGTGCCAGCTATAGCGGGGGGCTCACAGATACGCAGTATTTT

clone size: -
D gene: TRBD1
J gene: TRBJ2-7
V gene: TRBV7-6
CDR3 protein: CASSLGQGAIEQYF
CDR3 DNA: TGTGCCAGCAGCTTAGGACAGGGGGCGATTGAGCAGTACTTC

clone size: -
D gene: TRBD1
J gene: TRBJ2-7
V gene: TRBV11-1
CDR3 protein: CASSRGQDLYEQYF
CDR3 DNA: TGTGCCAGCAGTCGGGGACAGGACCTCTACGAGCAGTACTTC

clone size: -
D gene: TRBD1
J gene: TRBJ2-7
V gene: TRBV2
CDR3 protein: CASSLPGQGVYEQYF
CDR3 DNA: TGTGCCAGCAGCCTCCCGGGACAGGGGGTGTACGAGCAGTACTTC

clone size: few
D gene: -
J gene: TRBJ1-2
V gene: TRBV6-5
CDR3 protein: CASYRSYGGYTF
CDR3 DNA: TGTGCCAGCTACCGGTCCTATGGTGGCTACACCTTC

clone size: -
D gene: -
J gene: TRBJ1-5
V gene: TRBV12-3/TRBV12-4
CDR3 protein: CASRSTGDQPQHF
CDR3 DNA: TGTGCCAGCAGGTCGACAGGCGATCAGCCCCAGCATTTT

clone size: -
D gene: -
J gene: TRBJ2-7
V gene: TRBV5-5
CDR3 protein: CASSLLSQYEQYF
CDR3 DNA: TGTGCCAGCAGCTTGCTCTCCCAGTACGAGCAGTACTTC

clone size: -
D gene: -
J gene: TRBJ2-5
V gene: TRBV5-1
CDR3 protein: CASSYSSGQETQYF
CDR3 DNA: TGCGCCAGCAGCTATTCCAGCGGCCAAGAGACCCAGTACTTC

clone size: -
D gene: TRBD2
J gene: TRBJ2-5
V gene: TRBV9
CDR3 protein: CASSPGGLAGGPGEETQYF
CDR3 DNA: TGTGCCAGCAGCCCCGGGGGGCTAGCGGGGGGTCCCGGGGAAGAGACCCAGTACTTC

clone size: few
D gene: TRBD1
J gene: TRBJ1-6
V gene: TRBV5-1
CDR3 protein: CASRAGTGGTPLHF
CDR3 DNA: TGCGCCAGCAGGGCGGGGACAGGGGGTACACCCCTCCACTTT

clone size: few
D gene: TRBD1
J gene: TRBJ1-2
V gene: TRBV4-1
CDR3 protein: CASSQALGQGARGYTF
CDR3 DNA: TGCGCCAGCAGCCAAGCGTTGGGACAGGGGGCCAGGGGCTACACCTTC

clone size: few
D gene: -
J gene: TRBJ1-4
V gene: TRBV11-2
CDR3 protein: CASSLRGGNEKLFF
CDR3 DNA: TGTGCCAGCAGCTTAAGGGGGGGTAATGAAAAACTGTTTTTT

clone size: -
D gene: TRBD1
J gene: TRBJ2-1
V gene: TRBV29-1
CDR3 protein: CSVPGQGGDEQFF
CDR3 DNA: TGCAGCGTTCCGGGACAGGGGGGAGATGAGCAGTTCTTC

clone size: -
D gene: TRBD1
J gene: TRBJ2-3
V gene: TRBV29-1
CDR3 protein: CSVAKGTASTDTQYF
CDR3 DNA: TGCAGCGTAGCGAAGGGGACAGCTAGCACAGATACGCAGTATTTT